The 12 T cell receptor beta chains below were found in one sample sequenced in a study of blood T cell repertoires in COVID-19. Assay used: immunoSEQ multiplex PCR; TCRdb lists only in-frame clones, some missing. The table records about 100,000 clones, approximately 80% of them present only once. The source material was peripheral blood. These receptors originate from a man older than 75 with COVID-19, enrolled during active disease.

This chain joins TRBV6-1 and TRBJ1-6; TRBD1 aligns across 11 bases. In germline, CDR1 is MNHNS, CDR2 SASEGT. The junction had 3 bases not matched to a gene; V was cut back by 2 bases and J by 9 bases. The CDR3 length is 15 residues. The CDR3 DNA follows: TGTGCCAGCAGTGAAAGGGACAGGGGGATTTCACCCCTCCACTTT. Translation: CASSERDRGISPLHF.

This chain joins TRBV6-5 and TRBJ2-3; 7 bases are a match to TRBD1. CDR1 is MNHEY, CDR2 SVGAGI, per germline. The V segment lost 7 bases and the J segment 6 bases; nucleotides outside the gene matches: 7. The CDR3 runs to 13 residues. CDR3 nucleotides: TGTGCCAGCAAGAACAGGGGTAAGGATACGCAGTATTTT. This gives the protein CASKNRGKDTQYF.

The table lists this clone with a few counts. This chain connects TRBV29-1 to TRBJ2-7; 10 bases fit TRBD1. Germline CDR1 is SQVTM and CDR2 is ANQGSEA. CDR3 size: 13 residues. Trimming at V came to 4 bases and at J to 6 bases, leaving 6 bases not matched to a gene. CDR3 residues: CSVAETGGTEQYF. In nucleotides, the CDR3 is TGCAGCGTTGCTGAGACAGGGGGCACCGAGCAGTACTTC.

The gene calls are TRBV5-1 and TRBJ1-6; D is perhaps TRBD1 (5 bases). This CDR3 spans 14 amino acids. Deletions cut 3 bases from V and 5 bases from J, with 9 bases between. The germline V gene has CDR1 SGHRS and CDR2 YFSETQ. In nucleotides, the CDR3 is TGCGCCAGCAGCTCGACAGTTGATAATTCACCCCTCCACTTT. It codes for CASSSTVDNSPLHF.

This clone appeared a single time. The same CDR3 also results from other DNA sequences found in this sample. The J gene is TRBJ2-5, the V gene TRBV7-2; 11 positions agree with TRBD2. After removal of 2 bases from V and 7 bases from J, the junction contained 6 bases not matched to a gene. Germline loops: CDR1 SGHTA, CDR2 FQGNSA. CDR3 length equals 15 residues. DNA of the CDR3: TGTGCCAGCAGCTTATTAGCGGGGGGGCGGGGGACCCAGTACTTC. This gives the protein CASSLLAGGRGTQYF.

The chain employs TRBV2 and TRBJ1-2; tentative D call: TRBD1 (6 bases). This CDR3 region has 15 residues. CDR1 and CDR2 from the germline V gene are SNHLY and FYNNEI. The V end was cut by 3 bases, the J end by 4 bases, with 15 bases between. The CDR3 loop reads CASSDFNRAVYGYTF. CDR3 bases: TGTGCCAGCAGTGATTTTAACAGGGCCGTCTATGGCTACACCTTC.

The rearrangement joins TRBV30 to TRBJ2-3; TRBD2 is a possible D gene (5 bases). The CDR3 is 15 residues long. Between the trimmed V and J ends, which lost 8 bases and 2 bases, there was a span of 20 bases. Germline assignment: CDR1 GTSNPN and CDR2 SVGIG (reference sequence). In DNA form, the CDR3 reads TGTGCCGGCCTCAATAGCGCGACCTTCACAGATACGCAGTATTTT. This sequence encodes CAGLNSATFTDTQYF.

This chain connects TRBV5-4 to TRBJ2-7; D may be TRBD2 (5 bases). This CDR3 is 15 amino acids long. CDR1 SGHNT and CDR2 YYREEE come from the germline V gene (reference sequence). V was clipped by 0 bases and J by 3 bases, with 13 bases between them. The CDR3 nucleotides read TGTGCCAGCAGCTTGGGAGGGAGAATAAGCTACGAGCAGTACTTC. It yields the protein CASSLGGRISYEQYF.

The CDR3 DNA reads TGTGCCAGCCTCCCCCGGGGAGCGGGAGATCTCCACGAGCAGTACTTC. This translates into CASLPRGAGDLHEQYF. The chain carries TRBV28 and TRBJ2-7, with 8 bases identical to TRBD2. J lost 5 bases, V lost 8 bases, and 17 bases had no gene match. The V gene's germline CDR1 is MDHEN and CDR2 SYDVKM. This CDR3 region has 16 residues.

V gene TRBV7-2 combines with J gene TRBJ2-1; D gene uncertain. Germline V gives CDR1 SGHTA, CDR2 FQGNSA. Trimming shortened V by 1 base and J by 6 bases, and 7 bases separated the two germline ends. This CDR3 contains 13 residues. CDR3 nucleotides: TGTGCCAGCAGCTTAGGGCGGTTCAATGAGCAGTTCTTC. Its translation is CASSLGRFNEQFF.

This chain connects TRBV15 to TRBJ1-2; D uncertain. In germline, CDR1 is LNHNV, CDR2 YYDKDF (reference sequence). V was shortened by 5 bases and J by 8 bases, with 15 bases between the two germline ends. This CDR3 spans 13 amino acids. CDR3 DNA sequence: TGTGCCACCAGCCCAGACGTCGAGGGCGGCTACACCTTC. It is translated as CATSPDVEGGYTF. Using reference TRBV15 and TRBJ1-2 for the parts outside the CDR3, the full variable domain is DAMVIQNPRYQVTQFGKPVTLSCSQTLNHNVMYWYQQKSSQAPKLLFHYYDKDFNNEADTPDNFQSRRPNTSFCFLDIRSPGLGDTAMYLCATSPDVEGGYTFGSGTRLTVV.

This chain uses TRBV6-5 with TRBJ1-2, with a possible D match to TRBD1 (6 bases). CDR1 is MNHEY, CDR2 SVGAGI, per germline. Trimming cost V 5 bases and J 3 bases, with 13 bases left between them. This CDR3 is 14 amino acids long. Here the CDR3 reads CASSKTGLDYGYTF. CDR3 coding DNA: TGTGCCAGCAGTAAGACAGGTTTGGACTATGGCTACACCTTC.